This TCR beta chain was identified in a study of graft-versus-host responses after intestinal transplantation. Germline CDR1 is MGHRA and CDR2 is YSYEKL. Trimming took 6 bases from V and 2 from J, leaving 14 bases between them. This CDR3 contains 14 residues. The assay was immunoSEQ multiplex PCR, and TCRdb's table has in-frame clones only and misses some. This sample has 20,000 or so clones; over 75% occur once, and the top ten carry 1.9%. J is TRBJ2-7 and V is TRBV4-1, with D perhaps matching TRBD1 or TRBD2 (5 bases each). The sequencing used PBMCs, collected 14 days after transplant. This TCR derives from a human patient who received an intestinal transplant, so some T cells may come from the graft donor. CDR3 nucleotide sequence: TGCGCCAGCAGGCCCCGGGACGGACCCTACGAGCAGTACTTC. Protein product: CASRPRDGPYEQYF.